Below are 4 T cell receptor beta chains sequenced from a single sample in a study of breast tumors, draining lymph nodes, adjacent tissues. Axillary draining lymph nodes of breast cancer patients supplied the node samples. In TCRdb, the multiplex PCR reads were re-called with MiXCR into one record per CDR3 protein. The sample includes around 300,000 distinct CDR3 sequences, roughly 31% seen only once; the top ten take 1.1%. The sequencing sample was made of axillary lymph node tissue. The receptors here all came from a female donor with breast cancer. Some clones in this sample may be carry-over from other donors' samples.

A word on this clonotype: A much larger clone lies one base from this, so it may be a read error. V gene TRBV12-5 combines with J gene TRBJ2-1; D possibly corresponds to TRBD2 (5 bases). Trimming shortened V by 3 bases and J by 10 bases, and 10 bases separated the two germline ends. The germline gives CDR1 LGHNT, CDR2 FRNRAP. This CDR3 contains 12 residues. Written as DNA, the CDR3 is TGTGCTAGTGGTTTCCCCCCGGGGGAGCAGTTCTTC. Its translation: CASGFPPGEQFF.

The CDR3 DNA is TGTGCCAGCAGCTTGGGGGGGCCGCCCATAGAGACCCAGTACTTC. The encoded protein is CASSLGGPPIETQYF. The chain couples TRBV5-6 to TRBJ2-5, with D possibly matching TRBD1 (6 bases). The V and J ends lost 0 bases and 4 bases respectively, with 13 bases between them. CDR1 and CDR2 (germline): SGHDT, YYEEEE. This CDR3 region has 15 residues.

V gene TRBV11-2 combines with J gene TRBJ1-1; TRBD1 might be the D (6 bases). Germline V gene data show CDR1 as SGHAT and CDR2 as FQNNGV. This CDR3 is built from 15 residues. The V end lost 0 bases, the J end lost 4 bases, and 12 bases lay between the germline ends. CDR3 amino acids: CASSLDRGRGTEAFF. CDR3 DNA sequence: TGTGCCAGCAGCTTAGACAGGGGACGTGGCACTGAAGCTTTCTTT. Together with reference TRBV11-2 and TRBJ1-1, the CDR3 gives the full variable domain: EAGVAQSPRYKIIEKRQSVAFWCNPISGHATLYWYQQILGQGPKLLIQFQNNGVVDDSQLPKDRFSAERLKGVDSTLKIQPAKLEDSAVYLCASSLDRGRGTEAFFGQGTRLTVV.

The chain carries TRBV9 and TRBJ1-1; D is ambiguous. CDR3 length: 14 amino acids. Germline CDR1 and CDR2: SGDLS and YYNGEE. The V end lost 0 bases, the J end lost 5 bases, and 11 bases lay between the germline ends. The CDR3: CASSVAGSQTEAFF. CDR3 sequence (DNA): TGTGCCAGCAGCGTAGCGGGGAGTCAGACTGAAGCTTTCTTT.